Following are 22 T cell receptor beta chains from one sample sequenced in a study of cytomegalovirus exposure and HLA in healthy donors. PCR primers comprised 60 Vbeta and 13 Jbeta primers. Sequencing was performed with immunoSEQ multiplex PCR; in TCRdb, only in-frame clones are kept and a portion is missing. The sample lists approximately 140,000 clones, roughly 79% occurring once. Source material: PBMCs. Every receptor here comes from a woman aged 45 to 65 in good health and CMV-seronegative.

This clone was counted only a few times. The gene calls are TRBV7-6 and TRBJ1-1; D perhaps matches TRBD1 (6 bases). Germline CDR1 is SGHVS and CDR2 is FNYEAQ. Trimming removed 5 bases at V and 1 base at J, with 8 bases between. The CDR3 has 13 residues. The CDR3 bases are TGTGCCAGCAGCATACAGGGGAACACTGAAGCTTTCTTT. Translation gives CASSIQGNTEAFF. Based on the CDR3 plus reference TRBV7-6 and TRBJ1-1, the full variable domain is GAGVSQSPRYKVTKRGQDVALRCDPISGHVSLYWYRQALGQGPEFLTYFNYEAQQDKSGLPNDRFSAERPEGSISTLTIQRTEQRDSAMYRCASSIQGNTEAFFGQGTRLTVV.

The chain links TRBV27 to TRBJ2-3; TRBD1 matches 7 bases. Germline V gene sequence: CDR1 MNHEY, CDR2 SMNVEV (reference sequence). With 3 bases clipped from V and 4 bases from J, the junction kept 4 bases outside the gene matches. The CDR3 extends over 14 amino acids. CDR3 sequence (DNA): TGTGCCAGCAGTTTCCTACAGGGGTCAGATACGCAGTATTTT. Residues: CASSFLQGSDTQYF.

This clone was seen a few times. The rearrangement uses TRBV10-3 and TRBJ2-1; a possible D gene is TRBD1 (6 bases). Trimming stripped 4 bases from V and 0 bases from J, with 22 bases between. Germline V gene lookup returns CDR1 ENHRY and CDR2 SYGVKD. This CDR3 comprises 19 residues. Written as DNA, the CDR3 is TGTGCCATCAGTGGCGGTCAGGGGCCCACCGCTAGCTCCTACAATGAGCAGTTCTTC. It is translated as CAISGGQGPTASSYNEQFF.

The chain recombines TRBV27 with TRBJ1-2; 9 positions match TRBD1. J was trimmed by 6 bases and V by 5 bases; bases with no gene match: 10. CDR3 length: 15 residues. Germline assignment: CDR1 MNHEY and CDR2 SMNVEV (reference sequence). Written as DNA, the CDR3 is TGTGCCAGCAGTGACGCGGGACAGGGCTCTAATGGCTACACCTTC. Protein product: CASSDAGQGSNGYTF.

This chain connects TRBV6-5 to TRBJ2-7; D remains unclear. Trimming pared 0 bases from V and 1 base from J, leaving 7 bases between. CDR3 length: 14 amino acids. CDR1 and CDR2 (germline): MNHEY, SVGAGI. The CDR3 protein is CASSYSTSSYEQYF. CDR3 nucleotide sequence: TGTGCCAGCAGTTACTCCACATCTTCCTACGAGCAGTACTTC.

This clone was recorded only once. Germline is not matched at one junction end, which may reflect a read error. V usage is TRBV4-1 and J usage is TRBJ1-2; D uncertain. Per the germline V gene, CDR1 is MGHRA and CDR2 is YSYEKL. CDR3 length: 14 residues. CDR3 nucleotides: TGCGCCAGCAGCCAAGATAATCCTAACTATGGCTACCCCTTC. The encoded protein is CASSQDNPNYGYPF.

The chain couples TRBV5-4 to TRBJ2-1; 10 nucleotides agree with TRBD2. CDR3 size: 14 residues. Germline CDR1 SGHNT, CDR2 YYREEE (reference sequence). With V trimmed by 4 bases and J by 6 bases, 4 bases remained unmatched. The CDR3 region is CASSLTSGSNEQFF. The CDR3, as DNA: TGTGCCAGCAGCCTGACTAGCGGGTCCAATGAGCAGTTCTTC.

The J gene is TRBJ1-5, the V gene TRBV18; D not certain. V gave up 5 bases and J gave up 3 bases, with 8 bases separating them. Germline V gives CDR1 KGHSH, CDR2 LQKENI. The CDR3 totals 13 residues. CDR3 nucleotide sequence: TGTGCCAGCTCAACTGAGGACAATCAGCCCCAGCATTTT. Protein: CASSTEDNQPQHF.

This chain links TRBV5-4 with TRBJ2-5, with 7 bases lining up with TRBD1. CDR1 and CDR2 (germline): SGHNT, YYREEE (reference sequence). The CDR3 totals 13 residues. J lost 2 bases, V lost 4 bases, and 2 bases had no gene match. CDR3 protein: CASSQGQQETQYF. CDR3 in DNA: TGTGCCAGCAGCCAGGGACAGCAAGAGACCCAGTACTTC.

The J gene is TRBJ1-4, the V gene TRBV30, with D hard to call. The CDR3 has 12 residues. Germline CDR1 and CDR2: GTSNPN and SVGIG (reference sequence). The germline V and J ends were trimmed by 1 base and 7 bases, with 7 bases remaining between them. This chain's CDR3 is CAWSDAGEKLFF. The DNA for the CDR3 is TGTGCCTGGAGTGACGCGGGTGAAAAACTGTTTTTT.

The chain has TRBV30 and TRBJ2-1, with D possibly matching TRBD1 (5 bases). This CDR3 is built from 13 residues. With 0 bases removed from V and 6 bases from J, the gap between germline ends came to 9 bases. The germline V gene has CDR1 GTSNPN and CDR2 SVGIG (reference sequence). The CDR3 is CAWSVQASNEQFF. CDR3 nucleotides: TGTGCCTGGAGTGTACAGGCTAGCAATGAGCAGTTCTTC.

The CDR3 coding sequence is TGTGCCAGTAGAACAGGGGCCGTTCGCTCTGGAAACACCATATATTTT. Translated, it gives CASRTGAVRSGNTIYF. J is TRBJ1-3 and V is TRBV19; 7 positions agree with TRBD1. CDR1 is LNHDA and CDR2 is SQIVND in the germline V gene (reference sequence). This CDR3 has 16 residues. Trimming at V came to 6 bases and at J to 0 bases, leaving 8 bases not matched to a gene. Filled out from reference TRBV19 and TRBJ1-3, the complete variable domain reads DGGITQSPKYLFRKEGQNVTLSCEQNLNHDAMYWYRQDPGQGLRLIYYSQIVNDFQKGDIAEGYSVSREKKESFPLTVTSAQKNPTAFYLCASRTGAVRSGNTIYFGEGSWLTVV.

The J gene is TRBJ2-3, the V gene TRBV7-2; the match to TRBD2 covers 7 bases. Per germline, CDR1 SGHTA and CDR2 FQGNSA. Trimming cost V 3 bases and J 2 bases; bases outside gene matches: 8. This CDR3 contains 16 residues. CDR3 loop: CASSFAQRDFTDTQYF. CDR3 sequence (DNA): TGTGCCAGCAGCTTTGCGCAGCGGGACTTCACAGATACGCAGTATTTT. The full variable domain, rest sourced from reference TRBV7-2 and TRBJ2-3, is GAGVSQSPSNKVTEKGKDVELRCDPISGHTALYWYRQSLGQGLEFLIYFQGNSAPDKSGLPSDRFSAERTGGSVSTLTIQRTQQEDSAVYLCASSFAQRDFTDTQYFGPGTRLTVL.

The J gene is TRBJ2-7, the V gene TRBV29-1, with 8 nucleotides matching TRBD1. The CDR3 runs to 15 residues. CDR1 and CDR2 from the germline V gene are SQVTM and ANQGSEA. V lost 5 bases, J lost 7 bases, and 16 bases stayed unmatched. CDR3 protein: CSVPDRAGVFGEQYF. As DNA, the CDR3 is TGCAGCGTTCCGGACAGGGCCGGCGTTTTCGGAGAGCAGTACTTC.

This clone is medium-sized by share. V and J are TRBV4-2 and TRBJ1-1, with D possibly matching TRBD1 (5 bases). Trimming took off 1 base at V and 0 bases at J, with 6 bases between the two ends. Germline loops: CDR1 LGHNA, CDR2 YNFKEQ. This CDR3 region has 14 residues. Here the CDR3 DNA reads TGTGCCAGCAGCCAAGGACAGTTGAACACTGAAGCTTTCTTT. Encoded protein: CASSQGQLNTEAFF.

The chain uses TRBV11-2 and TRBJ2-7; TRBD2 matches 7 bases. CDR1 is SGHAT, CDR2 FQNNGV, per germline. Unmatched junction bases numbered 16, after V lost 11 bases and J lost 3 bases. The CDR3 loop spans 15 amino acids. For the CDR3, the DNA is TGTGCCCCACCCACCACCAAAGGCGGGAGCTACGAGCAGTACGTC. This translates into CAPPTTKGGSYEQYV.

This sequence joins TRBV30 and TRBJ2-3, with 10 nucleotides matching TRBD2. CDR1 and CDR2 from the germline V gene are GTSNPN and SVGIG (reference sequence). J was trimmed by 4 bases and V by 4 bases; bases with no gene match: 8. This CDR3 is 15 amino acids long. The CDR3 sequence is CAWNPGTSVADTQYF. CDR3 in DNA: TGTGCCTGGAATCCAGGGACTAGCGTAGCAGATACGCAGTATTTT.

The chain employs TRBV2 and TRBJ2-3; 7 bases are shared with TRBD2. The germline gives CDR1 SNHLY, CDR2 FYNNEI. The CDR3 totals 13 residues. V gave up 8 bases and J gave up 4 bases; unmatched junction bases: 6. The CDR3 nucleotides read TGTGCCAGCCGCGGCGGGAGCCCAGATACGCAGTATTTT. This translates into CASRGGSPDTQYF.

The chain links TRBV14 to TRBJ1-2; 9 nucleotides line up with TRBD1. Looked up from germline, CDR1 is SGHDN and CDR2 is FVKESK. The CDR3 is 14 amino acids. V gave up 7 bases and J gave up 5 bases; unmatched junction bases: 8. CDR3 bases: TGTGCCAGCACCGCGACAGGGGGTTATTATGGCTACACCTTC. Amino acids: CASTATGGYYGYTF.

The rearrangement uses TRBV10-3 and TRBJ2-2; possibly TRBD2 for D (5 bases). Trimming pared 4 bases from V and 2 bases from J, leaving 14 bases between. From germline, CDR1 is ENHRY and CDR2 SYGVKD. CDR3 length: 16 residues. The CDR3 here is CAISGAARGNTGELFF. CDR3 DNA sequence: TGTGCCATCAGTGGGGCGGCCCGGGGAAACACCGGGGAGCTGTTTTTT.

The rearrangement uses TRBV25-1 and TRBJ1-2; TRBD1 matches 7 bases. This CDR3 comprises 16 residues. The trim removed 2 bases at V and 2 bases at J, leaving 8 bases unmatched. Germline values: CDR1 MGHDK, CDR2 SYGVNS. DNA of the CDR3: TGTGCCAGCAGTGAACCGGGACAGAGGCTCAACTATGGCTACACCTTC. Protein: CASSEPGQRLNYGYTF.

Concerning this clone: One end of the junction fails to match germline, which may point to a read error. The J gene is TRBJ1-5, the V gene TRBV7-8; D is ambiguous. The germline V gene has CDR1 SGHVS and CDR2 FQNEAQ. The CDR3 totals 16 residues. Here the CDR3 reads CASSLVGGISNQPQNF. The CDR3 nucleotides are TGTGCCAGCAGCTTAGTGGGCGGGATCAGCAATCAGCCCCAGAATTTT.